This TCR beta chain is drawn from a study of T cell changes during pregnancy in multiple sclerosis. The germline V gene encodes CDR1 SGHDT and CDR2 YYEEEE. V dropped 6 bases and J dropped 2; count of bases not matched to a gene: 5. This CDR3 spans 16 amino acids. Some clones are missing from TCRdb's copy, which holds only in-frame ones; the method was immunoSEQ multiplex PCR. The sample shows approximately 93,000 clones, less than 95% of them seen only once. The receptor was derived from a female donor in good health, enrolled as a control in a pregnancy study. V gene TRBV5-6 combines with J gene TRBJ2-4, with TRBD2 matching 13 bases. The sequences come from peripheral blood, collected in the first trimester of pregnancy. The CDR3 DNA reads TGTGCCAGCAACTTACTAGCGGGGGGGACCAAAAACATTCAGTACTTC. Its protein product is CASNLLAGGTKNIQYF.